This T cell receptor beta chain comes out of a study of T cells in Graves' hyperthyroidism and ophthalmopathy. CDR3 size: 14 residues. The germline V and J ends were trimmed by 0 bases and 1 base, with 4 bases remaining between them. CDR1 and CDR2 (germline): MNHNS, SASEGT. Uncontrolled infection, other autoimmune disease, pregnancy or lactation barred patients from enrollment. The PBMCs were taken from approximately 9 ml of fresh peripheral blood. What was amplified from RNA transcripts were TCR beta CDR3 regions. The study used the HTBI primer set for a first-round RT-PCR of the TCR CDR3. TCRdb processed the multiplex PCR reads anew with MiXCR; each CDR3 protein has one entry. The sample yields about 380,000 distinct CDR3 sequences, roughly 14% seen once. This clonotype occurred many times. Its antigen is currently unknown. Findings of the study overall: Before onset, ophthalmopathy was predicted by the model a median roughly 6.4 months earlier. Blood held most thyroid clonotypes expanded above 0.001 frequency.

The chain carries TRBV6-1 and TRBJ1-5; D is unclear. The specimen was blood. The TCR comes from a young man with Graves' hyperthyroidism that later progressed to Graves' ophthalmopathy. The CDR3 protein is CASSEARSNQPQHF. The CDR3 nucleotides are TGTGCCAGCAGTGAAGCGAGGAGCAATCAGCCCCAGCATTTT.